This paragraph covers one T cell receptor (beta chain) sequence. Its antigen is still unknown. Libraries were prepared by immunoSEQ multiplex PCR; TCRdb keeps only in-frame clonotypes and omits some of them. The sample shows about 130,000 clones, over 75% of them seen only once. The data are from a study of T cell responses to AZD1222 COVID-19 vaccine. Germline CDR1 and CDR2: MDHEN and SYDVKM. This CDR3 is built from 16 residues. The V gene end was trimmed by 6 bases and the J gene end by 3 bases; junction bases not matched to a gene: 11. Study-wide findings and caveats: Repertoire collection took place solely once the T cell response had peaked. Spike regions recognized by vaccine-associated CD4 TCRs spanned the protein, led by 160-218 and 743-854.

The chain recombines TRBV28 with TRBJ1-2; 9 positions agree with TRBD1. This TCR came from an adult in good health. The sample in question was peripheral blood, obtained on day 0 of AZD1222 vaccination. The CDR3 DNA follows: TGTGCCAGCAGGGAACAGGGGGCCCAGGGGTACTATGGCTACACCTTC. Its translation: CASREQGAQGYYGYTF.